Shown below are 11 T cell receptor beta chains from a single sample sequenced in a study of PD-L1 blockade in urothelial cancer. The sample's time point: pretreatment peripheral blood. Repertoires were generated with immunoSEQ multiplex PCR, while TCRdb's copy carries only in-frame clones and drops some. Of roughly 120,000 clones detected, roughly 80% appear once; the ten largest clones hold around 3.2%. The sequences come from PBMCs, collected around atezolizumab (anti-PD-L1) treatment. All receptors come from a middle-aged man with urothelial cancer.

The chain employs TRBV9 and TRBJ1-5; D might be TRBD1 (6 bases). V lost 3 bases to trimming and J lost 4 bases, with 8 bases between them. Germline V gives CDR1 SGDLS, CDR2 YYNGEE. The CDR3 length is 13 residues. The CDR3 loop reads CASSAQGNQPQHF. The CDR3 nucleotides are TGTGCCAGCAGCGCTCAGGGGAATCAGCCCCAGCATTTT.

The chain uses TRBV19 and TRBJ2-5; 7 positions agree with TRBD1. Trimming cost V 6 bases and J 4 bases; bases outside gene matches: 5. CDR1 LNHDA and CDR2 SQIVND come from the germline V gene (reference sequence). This CDR3 is 13 amino acids long. The CDR3 DNA is TGTGCCAGTAGCCTACAGGGGCGAGAGACCCAGTACTTC. It specifies CASSLQGRETQYF.

The V gene is TRBV7-8, the J gene TRBJ2-1; D gene ambiguous. This CDR3 spans 13 amino acids. V lost 1 base and J 10 bases, leaving 11 bases between the germline ends. Germline V CDR1 and CDR2: SGHVS, FQNEAQ. CDR3 amino acids: CASSLVKHLEQFF. DNA of the CDR3: TGTGCCAGCAGCTTAGTAAAACACCTCGAGCAGTTCTTC.

The genes are TRBV28 and TRBJ2-1, with D hard to call. The germline gives CDR1 MDHEN, CDR2 SYDVKM. This CDR3 has 12 amino acids. The V end was cut by 3 bases, the J end by 4 bases, with 4 bases between. The CDR3 loop is CASSFIYNEQFF. The CDR3 DNA reads TGTGCCAGCAGTTTTATATACAATGAGCAGTTCTTC.

This clone was recorded once. The chain uses TRBV13 and TRBJ2-7; 11 bases match TRBD2. With V trimmed by 2 bases and J by 2 bases, 11 bases remained unmatched. The CDR3 is 18 amino acids. Germline V gene data show CDR1 as PRHDT and CDR2 as FYEKMQ (reference sequence). The CDR3 DNA reads as TGTGCCAGCAGCTTACGGGGAAAGACTAGCGGGGTAACCTACGAGCAGTACTTC. The encoded protein is CASSLRGKTSGVTYEQYF.

The gene calls are TRBV28 and TRBJ2-1; possible D gene TRBD2, 5 bases. Germline CDR1 and CDR2: MDHEN and SYDVKM. The CDR3 spans 12 residues. Deletions cut 6 bases from V and 9 bases from J, with 12 bases between. CDR3 in DNA: TGTGCCAGCAGAGTTCGGGCGGGTGAGCAGTTCTTC. Protein: CASRVRAGEQFF.

The chain is built from TRBV5-1 and TRBJ2-7; 8 bases are a match to TRBD2. V lost 8 bases and J lost 3; bases outside the gene matches: 16. Germline values: CDR1 SGHRS, CDR2 YFSETQ. The CDR3 totals 16 residues. The DNA of the CDR3 is TGCGCCAGTACGGACTCCGTAGCGGGACTCTACTACGAGCAGTACTTC. This translates into CASTDSVAGLYYEQYF.

This chain uses TRBV7-3 with TRBJ1-1; D is possibly TRBD1 (5 bases). Trimming took off 2 bases at V and 6 bases at J, with 13 bases between the two ends. The CDR3 has 14 amino acids. Germline V gene lookup returns CDR1 SGHTA and CDR2 FQGTGA. The CDR3 sequence: CASSLYGGESEAFF. As DNA, the CDR3 is TGTGCCAGCAGCTTATATGGAGGGGAATCTGAAGCTTTCTTT.

A few counts support this clone. CDR3 sequence reads: CASSSEPSSVRQETQYF. CDR3 bases: TGCGCCAGCAGCTCTGAGCCTTCTAGCGTTCGGCAAGAGACCCAGTACTTC. The V gene is TRBV5-1, the J gene TRBJ2-5; D possibly corresponds to TRBD2 (6 bases). Germline CDR1 SGHRS, CDR2 YFSETQ. V lost 3 bases and J lost 2, with 20 bases in between. The CDR3 consists of 17 residues. Full variable domain (rest looked up from reference TRBV5-1 and TRBJ2-5): KAGVTQTPRYLIKTRGQQVTLSCSPISGHRSVSWYQQTPGQGLQFLFEYFSETQRNKGNFPGRFSGRQFSNSRSEMNVSTLELGDSALYLCASSSEPSSVRQETQYFGPGTRLLVL.

The chain combines TRBV5-1 with TRBJ2-7, with a weak D call TRBD2 (6 bases). This CDR3 comprises 15 residues. Germline V CDR1 and CDR2: SGHRS, YFSETQ. Trimming took 0 bases from V and 6 from J, leaving 16 bases between them. CDR3 sequence: CASSLAGRETSEQYF. As DNA, the CDR3 is TGCGCCAGCAGCTTGGCCGGACGGGAGACGTCCGAGCAGTACTTC.

J is TRBJ2-7 and V is TRBV7-2, with D perhaps TRBD2 (5 bases). CDR1 is SGHTA, CDR2 FQGNSA, per germline. The length of the CDR3 is 15 residues. The germline V and J ends were trimmed by 1 base and 6 bases, with 16 bases remaining between them. The CDR3 DNA reads as TGTGCCAGCAGCTTAGAGTGGGGTGGGAGCGGCGAGCAGTACTTC. The encoded protein is CASSLEWGGSGEQYF.